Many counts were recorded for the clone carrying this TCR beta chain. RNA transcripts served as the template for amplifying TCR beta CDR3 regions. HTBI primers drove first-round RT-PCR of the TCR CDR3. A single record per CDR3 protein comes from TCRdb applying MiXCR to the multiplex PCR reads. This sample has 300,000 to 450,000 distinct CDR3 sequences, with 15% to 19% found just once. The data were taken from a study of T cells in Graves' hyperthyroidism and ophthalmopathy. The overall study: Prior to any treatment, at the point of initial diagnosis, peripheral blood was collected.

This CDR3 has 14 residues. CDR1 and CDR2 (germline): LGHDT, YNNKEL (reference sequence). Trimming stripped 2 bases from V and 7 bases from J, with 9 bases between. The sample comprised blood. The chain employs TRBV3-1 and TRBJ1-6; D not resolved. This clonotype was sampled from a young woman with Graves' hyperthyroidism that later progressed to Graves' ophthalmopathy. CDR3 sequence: CASSQYQTNSPLHF. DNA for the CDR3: TGTGCCAGCAGCCAATATCAGACCAATTCACCCCTCCACTTT.